This T cell receptor beta chain was sequenced during a study of metastatic and nonmetastatic thyroid tumors. CDR1 and CDR2 from the germline V gene are SGHRS and YFSETQ. Trimming at V came to 7 bases and at J to 0 bases, leaving 7 bases not matched to a gene. This CDR3 comprises 15 residues. TCRdb re-processed the PCR reads through MiXCR. The sample consists of some 19,000 clones, around 15% of them appearing once. Every patient was untreated before thyroid surgery. The table lists this clone with many counts. This chain connects TRBV5-1 to TRBJ2-3; TRBD2 aligns across 8 bases. The source is a female donor with papillary thyroid cancer or a benign thyroid nodule (not recorded which). Some clones in this sample may be carry-over from other donors' samples. The sample comprised blood. In DNA, the CDR3 is TGCGCCAGCTCCTTAGCGGGACCTAGCACAGATACGCAGTATTTT. Translating gives CASSLAGPSTDTQYF. Combining the CDR3 with reference TRBV5-1 and TRBJ2-3 gives the whole variable domain KAGVTQTPRYLIKTRGQQVTLSCSPISGHRSVSWYQQTPGQGLQFLFEYFSETQRNKGNFPGRFSGRQFSNSRSEMNVSTLELGDSALYLCASSLAGPSTDTQYFGPGTRLTVL.